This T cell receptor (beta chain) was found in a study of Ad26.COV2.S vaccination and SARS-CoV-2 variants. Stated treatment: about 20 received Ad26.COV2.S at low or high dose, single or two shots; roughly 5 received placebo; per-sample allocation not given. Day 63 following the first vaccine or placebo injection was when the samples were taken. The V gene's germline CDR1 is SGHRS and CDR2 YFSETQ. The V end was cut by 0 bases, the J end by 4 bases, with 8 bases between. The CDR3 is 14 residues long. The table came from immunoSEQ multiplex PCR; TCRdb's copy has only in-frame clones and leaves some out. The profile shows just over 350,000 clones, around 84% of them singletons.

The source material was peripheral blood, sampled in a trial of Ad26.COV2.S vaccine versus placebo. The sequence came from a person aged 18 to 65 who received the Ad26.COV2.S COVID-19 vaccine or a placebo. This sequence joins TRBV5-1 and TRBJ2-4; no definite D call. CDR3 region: CASSLADLKNIQYF. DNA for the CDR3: TGCGCCAGCAGCTTGGCCGATTTGAAAAACATTCAGTACTTC.